This T cell receptor (beta chain) is drawn from a study of identical twins. TCRdb redid the calling of the 5' RACE reads with MiXCR, one entry per CDR3 protein. The sample lists 350,000 to 600,000 distinct CDR3 sequences; 13% to 15% were seen once. This CDR3 is 16 amino acids long. The germline gives CDR1 KGHSH, CDR2 LQKENI. The V end was cut by 6 bases, the J end by 0 bases, with 17 bases between. This clonotype has more than one count but fewer than ten. These data also formed part of another study, on yellow fever vaccine responses in identical twins. As that report states: As reported, the vaccine T cell response of twins seemed partly convergent and partly personalized.

The rearrangement links TRBV18 to TRBJ2-5, with no clear D. Material: CD4+ T cells sorted from blood. The TCR originated in a young woman in good health. The CDR3 sequence: CASSPRVGPYQETQYF. CDR3 DNA sequence: TGTGCCAGCTCCCCCCGGGTCGGCCCGTACCAAGAGACCCAGTACTTC.